This T cell receptor beta chain emerged from a study of lymphopenia after photon versus proton radiotherapy. Clones were read by immunoSEQ multiplex PCR, and TCRdb kept only the in-frame ones, dropping some. The data show around 6,800 clones, with roughly 80% seen just once and 51% held by the top ten. This clone appeared once. Its specificity is unknown. Findings and limits, study-wide: Under photons, naive T cells and diversity fell while effector/memory populations rose. Post-nadir diversity loss with photons came from oligoclonal expansion, particularly CD8+ Temra cells. A bigger post-nadir fall in TCR diversity correlated inversely with survival time in deceased patients.

This CDR3 is built from 12 residues. V lost 5 bases to trimming and J lost 3 bases, with 4 bases between them. Looked up from germline, CDR1 is SGHNT and CDR2 is YENEEA. This receptor was identified in a young man with gastric cancer. The gene calls are TRBV11-3 and TRBJ2-2; no reliable D call. This specimen consisted of peripheral blood, obtained from a patient treated with photon-based radiotherapy. CDR3 bases: TGTGCCAGCAGCGTACACACCGGGGAGCTGTTTTTT. This gives the protein CASSVHTGELFF.